This T cell receptor beta chain appears in the sequencing data of a study of blood T cell repertoires in COVID-19. Turning to the study itself: Sources were T cells, B-cell-depleted T cells, or PBMCs; the material itself was cDNA or gDNA.

This CDR3 spans 15 amino acids. Germline V gives CDR1 SQVTM, CDR2 ANQGSEA. Between the trimmed V and J ends, which lost 3 bases and 1 base, there was a span of 14 bases. Using immunoSEQ multiplex PCR, the repertoire was profiled, and TCRdb retains in-frame clones only, with some absent. The sample has 91,000 or so clones; approximately 87% are singletons. The sample comprised peripheral blood. The origin of this receptor is a human donor in a cohort sampled during active COVID-19. The V and J genes are TRBV29-1 and TRBJ2-3; D is unresolved. The CDR3 sequence: CSVDGDISRTDTQYF. The CDR3 coding sequence is TGCAGCGTTGATGGTGACATCAGTCGCACAGATACGCAGTATTTT.